This T cell receptor beta chain comes out of a study of T-cell memory formation after mild COVID-19. Study as a whole: Clustering of TCRs was largely donor specific.

V lost 11 bases, J lost 6 bases, and 23 bases lay in between. Germline V lookup: CDR1 MDHEN, CDR2 SYDVKM. The CDR3 covers 15 residues. This clonotype turned up a few times. A 5'RACE reaction primed in the constant segment made cDNA libraries of TCR alpha and TCR beta, and these carried sample barcodes and UMIs. MiXCR, run by TCRdb on the 5' RACE reads, gives a single entry per CDR3 protein. The sample has 250,000 to 400,000 distinct CDR3 sequences, 13% to 15% seen once. V usage is TRBV28 and J usage is TRBJ2-4; tentatively, D is TRBD1 (7 bases). Sequencing was done on a sample of PBMCs or a T cell subset sorted from them (not recorded which). This receptor was taken from a man younger than 30 who had mild COVID-19 (a few samples of this study predate the infection). Cell type and time point are not known. DNA for the CDR3: TGTGCCTCTCGGGGGCCCGACAGGGTGGGAAACATTCAGTACTTC. Its translation is CASRGPDRVGNIQYF.